This T cell receptor (beta chain) was sequenced for a study of neurological immune-mediated disorders. Unsorted libraries were prepared from 2 million PBMCs that had been stored at -80 C. Study-wide points: The greatest degree of TCR clonal expansion was observed in HTLV-1-associated myelopathy, with the lowest in multiple sclerosis, below that of healthy controls.

V lost 1 base and J 5 bases, leaving 10 bases between the germline ends. CDR3 length: 14 amino acids. The germline CDR1 and CDR2 sequences are MDHEN and SYDVKM. This clonotype was observed a few times. Its cognate antigen is unknown. The cDNA was generated by 5'RACE with 10-nucleotide random UMIs. Every sequencing run drew on 15-18 subjects and yielded over 160 million TCR-beta sequences. TCRdb recomputed calls from the 5' RACE reads with MiXCR, one row per CDR3 protein. The data show 25,000 to 35,000 distinct CDR3 sequences, approximately 15% seen once. The sequenced material came from PBMCs. The chain employs TRBV28 and TRBJ2-3; D is tentatively TRBD1 or TRBD2 (6 bases each). The sequence came from an older man in good health. In DNA form, the CDR3 reads TGTGCCAGCAGTTTATTCAGGGGAGGAGATACGCAGTATTTT. Protein: CASSLFRGGDTQYF.